This TCR beta chain was profiled in a study of graft-versus-host responses after intestinal transplantation. About the research overall: Induction using anti-thymocyte globulin, followed by tacrolimus and steroids for roughly 3 years, was given to all recipients.

Concerning this clone itself: The antigen is unknown.

Regarding the study as a whole: Peak circulating GvH clone levels were associated with early post-transplant HvG declines. Individuals carrying graft-donor T cell macrochimerism showed high graft-versus-host to host-versus-graft clonal ratios in allografts.

This CDR3 comprises 15 residues. Per germline, CDR1 MDHEN and CDR2 SYDVKM. With 5 bases clipped from V and 2 bases from J, the junction kept 7 bases outside the gene matches. Libraries were prepared by immunoSEQ multiplex PCR; TCRdb keeps only in-frame clonotypes and omits some of them. The table has 60,000 or so clones, around nine tenths seen once. The sequenced sample was PBMCs, obtained less than 130 days after intestinal transplantation. The chain recombines TRBV28 with TRBJ2-3; 7 bases are shared with TRBD1. This sequence was found in a human patient who received an intestinal transplant, so some T cells may come from the graft donor. The CDR3 sequence: CASSPPTGTTDTQYF. In nucleotides, the CDR3 is TGTGCCAGCAGTCCCCCGACAGGGACCACAGATACGCAGTATTTT.